This T cell receptor (beta chain) was profiled in a study of shared clonotypes between healthy human individuals. Whole-study findings and limits: Shared clonotypes across all four donors exceeded non-shared ones in generation probability.

This CDR3 spans 15 amino acids. The V end was cut by 4 bases, the J end by 5 bases, with 15 bases between. From germline, CDR1 is SGHVS and CDR2 FQNEAQ. Sorted-subset replicate PCR reactions were performed with about 190 ng DNA, corresponding to tens of thousands of T cell genomes. The protocol was immunoSEQ multiplex PCR, while the TCRdb copy is restricted to in-frame clones and leaves out a portion. The sample shows 1,400,000 or so clones, about 98.5% of them seen only once. On this clone itself: Its specificity is not known.

The chain joins TRBV7-8 to TRBJ1-5; TRBD1 is a possible D gene (5 bases). Sequencing was done on a sample of naive CD4+ T cells sorted from blood. Subset specified: CD45RA+ positively selected. The sequence was obtained from a man in his thirties or forties in good health. This CDR3 reads CASSSRRDGHQPQHF. Written as DNA, the CDR3 is TGTGCCAGCAGCTCGCGCCGGGACGGACATCAGCCCCAGCATTTT.